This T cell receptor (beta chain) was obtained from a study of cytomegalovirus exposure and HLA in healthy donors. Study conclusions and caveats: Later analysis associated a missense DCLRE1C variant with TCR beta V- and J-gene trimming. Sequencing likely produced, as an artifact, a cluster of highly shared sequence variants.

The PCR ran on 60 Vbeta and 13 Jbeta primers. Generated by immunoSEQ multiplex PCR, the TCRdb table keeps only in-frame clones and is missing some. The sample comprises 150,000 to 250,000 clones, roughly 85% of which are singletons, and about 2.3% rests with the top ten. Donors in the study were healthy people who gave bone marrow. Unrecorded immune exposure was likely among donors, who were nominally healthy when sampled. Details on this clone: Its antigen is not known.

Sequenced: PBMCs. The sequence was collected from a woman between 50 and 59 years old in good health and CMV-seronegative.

CDR3 protein: CASTKTSGVYEQYF. The CDR3 nucleotides read TGTGCCAGCACAAAGACTAGTGGAGTGTACGAGCAGTACTTC. The rearrangement uses TRBV6-1 and TRBJ2-7, with D possibly matching TRBD2 (6 bases). V was clipped by 7 bases and J by 4 bases, with 17 bases between them. Germline CDR1 reads MNHNS; CDR2 reads SASEGT. This CDR3 has 14 amino acids.